This T cell receptor (beta chain) is drawn from a study of T cells after somatic rescue of genetic block. The CDR3 has 14 residues. The germline V gene has CDR1 ENHRY and CDR2 SYGVKD. V trimming: 8 bases; J trimming: 0 bases; junction bases outside the gene matches: 5. TCRdb's copy holds only in-frame clones and misses some; the assay was immunoSEQ multiplex PCR. This table holds over 12,000 clones, 72% found once. The chain uses TRBV10-3 and TRBJ1-1, with 8 bases fitting TRBD1. Sequencing was done on a sample of peripheral blood mononuclear cells (PBMCs). This TCR was sampled from a boy between 10 and 17 years old. The CDR3 region has the DNA TGTGCCATCCGGACAGGGCCTATGAACACTGAAGCTTTCTTT. It specifies CAIRTGPMNTEAFF.